This TCR beta chain was identified in a study of early T cells in non-severe SARS-CoV-2 infection. This clonotype occurred once. V was clipped by 0 bases and J by 7 bases, with 13 bases between them. Per the germline V gene, CDR1 is SGHRS and CDR2 is YFSETQ. This CDR3 has 14 residues. TCRdb fed the 5' RACE reads into MiXCR, producing one record per CDR3 protein. There are 55,000 to 70,000 distinct CDR3 sequences in the sample; approximately 12% occur only once, and roughly 1.2% lies in the top ten. This TCR derives from an adult who was a healthcare worker with PCR-confirmed SARS-CoV-2 infection or an uninfected control (not recorded which). The donor label of this sample is uncertain. The chain couples TRBV5-1 to TRBJ1-2; the D is unclear. The material sequenced was whole blood, taken at baseline. As DNA, the CDR3 is TGCGCCAGCAGCTTGGGGGCCACATTTTTTGGCTACACCTTC. Amino acids: CASSLGATFFGYTF.